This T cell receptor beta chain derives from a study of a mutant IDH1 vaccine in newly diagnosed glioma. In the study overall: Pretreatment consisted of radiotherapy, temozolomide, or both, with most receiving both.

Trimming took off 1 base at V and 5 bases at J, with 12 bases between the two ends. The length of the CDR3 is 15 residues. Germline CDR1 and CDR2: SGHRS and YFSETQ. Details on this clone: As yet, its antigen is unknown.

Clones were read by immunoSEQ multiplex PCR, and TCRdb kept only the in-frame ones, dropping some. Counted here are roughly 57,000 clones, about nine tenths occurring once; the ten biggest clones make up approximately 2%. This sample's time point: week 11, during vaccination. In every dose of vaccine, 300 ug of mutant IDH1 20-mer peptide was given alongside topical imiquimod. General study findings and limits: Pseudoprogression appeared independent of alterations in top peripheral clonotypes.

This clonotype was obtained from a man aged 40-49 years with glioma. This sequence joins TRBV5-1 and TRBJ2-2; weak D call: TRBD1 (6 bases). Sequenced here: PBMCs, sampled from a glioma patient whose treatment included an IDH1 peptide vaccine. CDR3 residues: CASSLLGAGTGELFF. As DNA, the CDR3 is TGCGCCAGCAGCTTGTTGGGGGCTGGGACCGGGGAGCTGTTTTTT.